The 25 T cell receptor beta chains presented below share a single source sample, sequenced in a study of blood T cell repertoires in COVID-19. The data were produced by immunoSEQ multiplex PCR, yet TCRdb's version contains in-frame clones alone and is incomplete. The data show approximately 130,000 clones, 70% to 80% seen once. Material: peripheral blood. Every receptor here comes from a human donor in a cohort sampled during active COVID-19.

This clone was counted only a few times. The chain joins TRBV7-9 to TRBJ2-1, with D perhaps TRBD2 (6 bases). This CDR3 has 16 amino acids. CDR1 SEHNR and CDR2 FQNEAQ come from the germline V gene (reference sequence). Between the trimmed V and J ends, which lost 1 base and 0 bases, there was a span of 10 bases. The CDR3 DNA sequence: TGTGCCAGCAGCTTAGTTTTCGGGAGCTCCTACAATGAGCAGTTCTTC. This codes for CASSLVFGSSYNEQFF.

This clone was picked up a small number of times. The chain combines TRBV19 with TRBJ2-4, with 7 bases that match TRBD1. This CDR3 has 13 amino acids. Germline V gene data show CDR1 as LNHDA and CDR2 as SQIVND (reference sequence). V was clipped by 6 bases and J by 5 bases; unmatched bases: 4. This chain's CDR3 is CASRPGQQNIQYF. For the CDR3, the DNA is TGTGCCAGTAGACCGGGACAGCAAAACATTCAGTACTTC.

This clone has a count of ten or more. The CDR3 region is CASSGAASGARSYEQYF. CDR3 nucleotides: TGTGCCAGTAGTGGGGCGGCTAGCGGGGCGCGCTCCTACGAGCAGTACTTC. The J gene is TRBJ2-7, the V gene TRBV19; 9 bases line up with TRBD2. The V gene's germline CDR1 is LNHDA and CDR2 SQIVND (reference sequence). Losses at the gene ends were 5 bases for V and 0 bases for J; bases not matched to a gene: 11. CDR3 length: 17 amino acids.

The chain links TRBV7-9 to TRBJ2-2, with 7 bases identical to TRBD1. The CDR3 covers 15 residues. Germline-derived CDR1 and CDR2 are SEHNR and FQNEAQ (reference sequence). Germline trimming cut 5 bases from V and 5 bases from J; bases unmatched to any gene: 8. This chain's CDR3 is CASSTGQVWTGELFF. In nucleotides, the CDR3 is TGTGCCAGCAGCACCGGACAGGTCTGGACCGGGGAGCTGTTTTTT.

V gene TRBV5-5 combines with J gene TRBJ1-1, with TRBD1 matching over 7 bases. The germline V gene has CDR1 SGHKS and CDR2 YYEKEE (reference sequence). The CDR3 covers 16 residues. Trimming at V came to 1 base and at J to 1 base, leaving 7 bases not matched to a gene. This CDR3 reads CASSLSARGWNTEAFF. CDR3 nucleotides: TGTGCCAGCAGCTTGTCTGCCAGGGGGTGGAACACTGAAGCTTTCTTT.

This clone was detected only once. This chain connects TRBV7-9 to TRBJ2-3; D gene ambiguous. Germline-derived CDR1 and CDR2 are SEHNR and FQNEAQ (reference sequence). Trimming pared 5 bases from V and 2 bases from J, leaving 5 bases between. The CDR3 loop spans 12 amino acids. CDR3 sequence: CASSQITDTQYF. In DNA, the CDR3 is TGTGCCAGCAGCCAGATCACAGATACGCAGTATTTT.

This clone occurred once. The V call is TRBV7-9, the J call TRBJ1-1; 7 nucleotides agree with TRBD1. The CDR3 has 13 amino acids. V dropped 5 bases and J dropped 7; count of bases not matched to a gene: 7. CDR1 is SEHNR and CDR2 is FQNEAQ in the germline V gene (reference sequence). CDR3 residues: CASSLGQHHEAFF. As DNA, the CDR3 is TGTGCCAGCAGCCTGGGACAGCATCATGAAGCTTTCTTT.

The chain recombines TRBV5-4 with TRBJ2-5; possible D gene TRBD1, 5 bases. This CDR3 comprises 13 residues. The V end was cut by 4 bases, the J end by 4 bases, with 11 bases between. CDR1 is SGHNT, CDR2 YYREEE, per germline (reference sequence). The CDR3 coding sequence is TGTGCCAGCAGCAGAGACAGTGGAGAGACCCAGTACTTC. Encoded protein: CASSRDSGETQYF. The whole variable domain, remainder taken from reference TRBV5-4 and TRBJ2-5, is ETGVTQSPTHLIKTRGQQVTLRCSSQSGHNTVSWYQQALGQGPQFIFQYYREEENGRGNFPPRFSGLQFPNYSSELNVNALELDDSALYLCASSRDSGETQYFGPGTRLLVL.

The chain couples TRBV5-4 to TRBJ2-3; 7 bases align to TRBD2. The CDR3 sequence is 15 residues long. J was trimmed by 5 bases and V by 1 base; bases with no gene match: 7. Germline V CDR1 and CDR2: SGHNT, YYREEE (reference sequence). The DNA of the CDR3 is TGTGCCAGCAGCTTGAGCGGGGTACTGGGAGATACGCAGTATTTT. This codes for CASSLSGVLGDTQYF.

This clone came up a few times. The J gene is TRBJ2-1, the V gene TRBV5-4; D is unresolved. The V end lost 0 bases, the J end lost 0 bases, and 7 bases lay between the germline ends. CDR1 and CDR2 from the germline V gene are SGHNT and YYREEE (reference sequence). CDR3 length: 15 amino acids. CDR3 region: CASSLALSSYNEQFF. As DNA, the CDR3 is TGTGCCAGCAGCTTGGCCCTGAGCTCCTACAATGAGCAGTTCTTC. Drawing the rest from reference TRBV5-4 and TRBJ2-1, the complete variable domain is ETGVTQSPTHLIKTRGQQVTLRCSSQSGHNTVSWYQQALGQGPQFIFQYYREEENGRGNFPPRFSGLQFPNYSSELNVNALELDDSALYLCASSLALSSYNEQFFGPGTRLTVL.

The V gene is TRBV19, the J gene TRBJ2-1; the match to TRBD2 covers 8 bases. V dropped 3 bases and J dropped 7; count of bases not matched to a gene: 11. Germline values: CDR1 LNHDA, CDR2 SQIVND (reference sequence). The CDR3 has 16 residues. CDR3 residues: CASSIFNGGDTNEQFF. CDR3 in DNA: TGTGCCAGTAGTATTTTCAACGGGGGGGACACAAATGAGCAGTTCTTC. Drawing the rest from reference TRBV19 and TRBJ2-1, the complete variable domain is DGGITQSPKYLFRKEGQNVTLSCEQNLNHDAMYWYRQDPGQGLRLIYYSQIVNDFQKGDIAEGYSVSREKKESFPLTVTSAQKNPTAFYLCASSIFNGGDTNEQFFGPGTRLTVL.

The gene calls are TRBV6-5 and TRBJ1-2; D is perhaps TRBD1 (6 bases). This CDR3 contains 15 residues. CDR1 MNHEY and CDR2 SVGAGI come from the germline V gene. The V end lost 0 bases, the J end lost 1 base, and 9 bases lay between the germline ends. The CDR3 loop is CASSYSSRGNYGYTF. The DNA for the CDR3 is TGTGCCAGCAGTTACTCATCCAGGGGTAACTATGGCTACACCTTC.

This clone has more than one count but fewer than ten. The chain couples TRBV5-1 to TRBJ1-2; D is uncertain. V lost 0 bases and J lost 5, with 14 bases in between. The CDR3 has 15 residues. In germline, CDR1 is SGHRS, CDR2 YFSETQ. The CDR3 spells CASSLGLNLRYGYTF. The CDR3 nucleotides read TGCGCCAGCAGCTTGGGGTTAAACTTACGTTATGGCTACACCTTC.

The chain links TRBV9 to TRBJ2-1; TRBD2 matches 10 bases. CDR3 size: 17 residues. V shed 4 bases and J 3 bases; nucleotides not matched to a gene: 10. CDR1 is SGDLS, CDR2 YYNGEE, per germline. As DNA, the CDR3 is TGTGCCAGCAGCTTTTTCAGCGGGGGGGCCGGCTACAATGAGCAGTTCTTC. This encodes CASSFFSGGAGYNEQFF. Looking up the rest from reference TRBV9 and TRBJ2-1 gives the full variable domain: DSGVTQTPKHLITATGQRVTLRCSPRSGDLSVYWYQQSLDQGLQFLIQYYNGEERAKGNILERFSAQQFPDLHSELNLSSLELGDSALYFCASSFFSGGAGYNEQFFGPGTRLTVL.

V is TRBV12-3 or TRBV12-4 and J is TRBJ1-2, with D unresolved. Trimming cost V 3 bases and J 2 bases, with 7 bases left between them. The CDR3 has 13 amino acids. DNA for the CDR3: TGTGCCAGCAGTTTTAGCCCCAACTATGGCTACACCTTC. Translated: CASSFSPNYGYTF.

The chain links TRBV19 to TRBJ1-1; D remains unclear. V lost 10 bases to trimming and J lost 0 bases, with 12 bases between them. CDR1 is LNHDA and CDR2 is SQIVND in the germline V gene (reference sequence). This CDR3 is built from 13 residues. In DNA, the CDR3 is TGTGCCACAAACAGCTACATGAACACTGAAGCTTTCTTT. This translates into CATNSYMNTEAFF. The full variable domain, its missing parts supplied by reference TRBV19 and TRBJ1-1, is DGGITQSPKYLFRKEGQNVTLSCEQNLNHDAMYWYRQDPGQGLRLIYYSQIVNDFQKGDIAEGYSVSREKKESFPLTVTSAQKNPTAFYLCATNSYMNTEAFFGQGTRLTVV.

This sequence joins TRBV19 and TRBJ1-5; 9 nucleotides match TRBD1. The length of the CDR3 is 14 residues. In germline, CDR1 is LNHDA, CDR2 SQIVND (reference sequence). The V gene end was trimmed by 10 bases and the J gene end by 7 bases; junction bases not matched to a gene: 11. In DNA form, the CDR3 reads TGTGCCACCCGACAGGGGGAGATGCGACAGCCCCAGCATTTT. Its protein product is CATRQGEMRQPQHF.

With regard to this clone: Within the sample, other DNA sequences also encode this same CDR3. The chain couples TRBV9 to TRBJ2-5, with D maybe TRBD1 (5 bases). The CDR3 covers 13 residues. With 2 bases removed from V and 5 bases from J, the gap between germline ends came to 10 bases. Germline V gives CDR1 SGDLS, CDR2 YYNGEE. The CDR3 protein is CASSVGLVETQYF. The CDR3 nucleotides are TGTGCCAGCAGCGTGGGGCTAGTGGAGACCCAGTACTTC. Looking up the rest from reference TRBV9 and TRBJ2-5 gives the full variable domain: DSGVTQTPKHLITATGQRVTLRCSPRSGDLSVYWYQQSLDQGLQFLIQYYNGEERAKGNILERFSAQQFPDLHSELNLSSLELGDSALYFCASSVGLVETQYFGPGTRLLVL.

The chain is built from TRBV6-5 and TRBJ2-2, with TRBD2 identical over 8 bases. V lost 2 bases, J lost 3 bases, and 5 bases stayed unmatched. The CDR3 loop spans 16 amino acids. CDR1 and CDR2 (germline): MNHEY, SVGAGI. The CDR3 reads CASSYAGGEYTGELFF. The CDR3 region has the DNA TGTGCCAGCAGTTACGCCGGGGGGGAGTACACCGGGGAGCTGTTTTTT.

This clone was found a few times. This rearrangement joins TRBV27 to TRBJ1-6; D unclear. Between the trimmed V and J ends, which lost 0 bases and 8 bases, there was a span of 17 bases. The CDR3 is 17 residues long. Germline V gene sequence: CDR1 MNHEY, CDR2 SMNVEV (reference sequence). The CDR3 DNA reads TGTGCCAGCAGTTTATCGACAAGGCAGGCTTGGGATTCACCCCTCCACTTT. This encodes CASSLSTRQAWDSPLHF.

The count of this clone is one. The V and J genes are TRBV24-1 and TRBJ1-1; 7 nucleotides match TRBD1. Germline trimming cut 6 bases from V and 6 bases from J; bases unmatched to any gene: 6. This CDR3 has 13 residues. Germline V gene data show CDR1 as KGHDR and CDR2 as SFDVKD. CDR3 loop: CATSSDRAPEAFF. As DNA, the CDR3 is TGTGCCACCAGTTCCGACAGGGCTCCTGAAGCTTTCTTT.

The chain uses TRBV6-5 and TRBJ1-4; 8 bases align to TRBD1. This CDR3 is built from 12 residues. Trimming removed 10 bases from V and 8 bases from J; junction bases left unmatched: 6. The V gene's germline CDR1 is MNHEY and CDR2 SVGAGI. CDR3 sequence (DNA): TGTGCCATCCGGGGACAGGAAGAAAAACTGTTTTTT. The encoded protein is CAIRGQEEKLFF.

The chain recombines TRBV5-1 with TRBJ2-2, with 7 bases identical to TRBD1. The CDR3 has 16 residues. V lost 5 bases to trimming and J lost 0 bases; unmatched junction nucleotides: 7. The germline V gene encodes CDR1 SGHRS and CDR2 YFSETQ. The CDR3 loop is CASRYTGAANTGELFF. The CDR3 DNA reads TGCGCCAGCAGGTACACAGGGGCCGCGAACACCGGGGAGCTGTTTTTT.

This clone appeared a single time. The chain uses TRBV7-6 and TRBJ2-7; the match to TRBD1 covers 9 bases. CDR1 is SGHVS and CDR2 is FNYEAQ in the germline V gene. The CDR3 consists of 15 residues. V was clipped by 5 bases and J by 3 bases; unmatched bases: 8. CDR3 region: CASSPGQGIHYEQYF. CDR3 DNA sequence: TGTGCCAGCAGCCCTGGACAGGGGATACACTACGAGCAGTACTTC.

The chain couples TRBV3-1 (or the pseudogene TRBV3-2) to TRBJ2-3, with D possibly TRBD2 on 6 matching bases. The CDR3 runs to 17 residues. Trimming cost V 0 bases and J 0 bases, with 13 bases left between them. Germline V lookup: CDR1 LGHDT, CDR2 YNNKEL (reference sequence). The DNA of the CDR3 is TGTGCCAGCAGCCAAGATCTGGTAGCGGTGAGCACAGATACGCAGTATTTT. This translates into CASSQDLVAVSTDTQYF.